This entry lists 17 T cell receptor beta chains sequenced from one sample in a study of blood T cell repertoires in COVID-19. Here immunoSEQ multiplex PCR was the method, and the copy in TCRdb shows in-frame clones only, minus some. Of 250,000 to 300,000 clones listed, roughly nine tenths were seen once; the top ten hold about 2.2%. The sequenced material came from peripheral blood. These receptors were obtained from a woman aged 45 to 65 who had recovered from COVID-19.

The chain employs TRBV30 and TRBJ1-1; the D is unclear. Looked up from germline, CDR1 is GTSNPN and CDR2 is SVGIG (reference sequence). There are 15 residues in the CDR3. V lost 4 bases to trimming and J lost 1 base, with 16 bases between them. The CDR3 region is CAWIPTLQTNTEAFF. In nucleotides, the CDR3 is TGTGCCTGGATCCCTACTTTGCAAACGAACACTGAAGCTTTCTTT. Full variable domain (remainder filled in from reference TRBV30 and TRBJ1-1): SQTIHQWPATLVQPVGSPLSLECTVEGTSNPNLYWYRQAAGRGLQLLFYSVGIGQISSEVPQNLSASRPQDRQFILSSKKLLLSDSGFYLCAWIPTLQTNTEAFFGQGTRLTVV.

This clone was observed many times. The rearrangement uses TRBV3-1 (or the pseudogene TRBV3-2) and TRBJ2-6, with D possibly TRBD1 on 5 matching bases. The V and J ends lost 3 bases and 4 bases respectively, with 13 bases between them. This CDR3 is 16 amino acids long. The germline CDR1 and CDR2 sequences are LGHDT and YNNKEL (reference sequence). CDR3: CASSHLGAFGANVLTF. The CDR3 region has the DNA TGTGCCAGCAGCCATCTAGGGGCGTTCGGGGCCAACGTCCTGACTTTC.

This chain links TRBV2 with TRBJ1-4; D is possibly TRBD1 (5 bases). The CDR3 runs to 16 residues. Germline V gives CDR1 SNHLY, CDR2 FYNNEI. V shed 6 bases and J shed 2 bases, with 16 bases lying between them. CDR3 nucleotides: TGTGCCAGCAGACAGATAGTCGACAGTACTAATGAAAAACTGTTTTTT. The encoded protein is CASRQIVDSTNEKLFF.

The gene calls are TRBV24-1 and TRBJ2-3; D possibly corresponds to TRBD2 (6 bases). The germline V gene has CDR1 KGHDR and CDR2 SFDVKD. Trimming shortened V by 7 bases and J by 2 bases, and 15 bases separated the two germline ends. This CDR3 contains 15 residues. CDR3 sequence (DNA): TGTGCCACCAGCCAGACCGGGGGTAACACAGATACGCAGTATTTT. Residues: CATSQTGGNTDTQYF.

This sequence joins TRBV9 and TRBJ2-7; TRBD2 is a possible D gene (7 bases). Trimming left V 3 bases short and J 5 bases short, with 12 bases between. This CDR3 is 13 amino acids long. From germline, CDR1 is SGDLS and CDR2 YYNGEE. The CDR3 loop is CASSAGGGDEQYF. CDR3 nucleotide sequence: TGTGCCAGCAGCGCGGGGGGCGGTGACGAGCAGTACTTC.

The V call is TRBV27, the J call TRBJ1-2, with a weak D call TRBD1 (6 bases). The CDR3 runs 18 residues. Germline V gene data show CDR1 as MNHEY and CDR2 as SMNVEV (reference sequence). The V end lost 1 base, the J end lost 5 bases, and 23 bases lay between the germline ends. CDR3 sequence: CASSLFSAPRGQGYGYTF. CDR3 nucleotide sequence: TGTGCCAGCAGTTTATTTAGTGCTCCTCGGGGTCAGGGGTATGGCTACACCTTC.

The V call is TRBV2, the J call TRBJ2-5; D remains ambiguous. Germline V gives CDR1 SNHLY, CDR2 FYNNEI. This CDR3 comprises 13 residues. V shed 4 bases and J shed 2 bases, with 8 bases lying between them. This CDR3 is CASSVTLQETQYF. CDR3 DNA: TGTGCCAGCAGTGTTACCCTACAAGAGACCCAGTACTTC.

This clone was detected once. V is TRBV10-3 and J is TRBJ2-1; D perhaps matches TRBD1 (5 bases). This CDR3 is built from 14 residues. Per the germline V gene, CDR1 is ENHRY and CDR2 is SYGVKD. Trimming stripped 7 bases from V and 7 bases from J, with 17 bases between. CDR3 DNA: TGTGCCATCAATCTACGAGACCCAGGGAATGAGCAGTTCTTC. Translation: CAINLRDPGNEQFF.

This chain connects TRBV27 to TRBJ1-2; weak D call: TRBD1 (5 bases). The length of the CDR3 is 19 residues. In germline, CDR1 is MNHEY, CDR2 SMNVEV (reference sequence). The V end lost 2 bases, the J end lost 7 bases, and 29 bases lay between the germline ends. CDR3 bases: TGTGCCAGCAGTTTAAGACCAAACAGGTGGGAAGGAGGGAAAGGTGGCTACACCTTC. Translation: CASSLRPNRWEGGKGGYTF.

This clone was counted only a few times. The gene calls are TRBV7-6 and TRBJ1-3; 8 nucleotides agree with TRBD1. Trimming at V came to 3 bases and at J to 0 bases, leaving 4 bases not matched to a gene. The CDR3 is 16 residues long. Germline CDR1 reads SGHVS; CDR2 reads FNYEAQ. In DNA, the CDR3 is TGTGCCAGCAGCTTTGGGACAGGCTCCTCTGGAAACACCATATATTTT. As protein: CASSFGTGSSGNTIYF.

This clone was seen many times. Other nucleotide sequences in the sample specify the same CDR3. The chain carries TRBV27 and TRBJ1-5; D remains unclear. The ends were cut back, 6 bases at V and 0 bases at J, with 6 bases in the middle. This CDR3 comprises 13 residues. Germline V CDR1 and CDR2: MNHEY, SMNVEV (reference sequence). This CDR3 is CASSLFSNQPQHF. As DNA, the CDR3 is TGTGCCAGCAGCCTATTTAGCAATCAGCCCCAGCATTTT.

The chain uses TRBV7-9 and TRBJ1-5; D is ambiguous. This CDR3 has 17 amino acids. Between the trimmed V and J ends, which lost 3 bases and 2 bases, there was a span of 17 bases. Germline values: CDR1 SEHNR, CDR2 FQNEAQ (reference sequence). The CDR3 spells CASSFGTGSGGNQPQHF. CDR3 nucleotide sequence: TGTGCCAGCAGCTTTGGCACCGGGAGCGGTGGCAATCAGCCCCAGCATTTT. Looking up the rest from reference TRBV7-9 and TRBJ1-5 gives the full variable domain: DTGVSQNPRHKITKRGQNVTFRCDPISEHNRLYWYRQTLGQGPEFLTYFQNEAQLEKSRLLSDRFSAERPKGSFSTLEIQRTEQGDSAMYLCASSFGTGSGGNQPQHFGDGTRLSIL.

The J gene is TRBJ2-3, the V gene TRBV7-2; TRBD2 might be the D (5 bases). There are 13 residues in the CDR3. The V end was cut by 4 bases, the J end by 6 bases, with 11 bases between. The V gene's germline CDR1 is SGHTA and CDR2 FQGNSA. The CDR3 nucleotides are TGTGCCAGCAGCTCACAGCCGGGGGATACGCAGTATTTT. It specifies CASSSQPGDTQYF. The whole variable domain, filled in from reference TRBV7-2 and TRBJ2-3, reads GAGVSQSPSNKVTEKGKDVELRCDPISGHTALYWYRQSLGQGLEFLIYFQGNSAPDKSGLPSDRFSAERTGGSVSTLTIQRTQQEDSAVYLCASSSQPGDTQYFGPGTRLTVL.

This clone has a handful of counts. The chain is built from TRBV7-8 and TRBJ2-7, with a possible D match to TRBD2 (7 bases). The CDR3 runs to 13 residues. Germline CDR1 is SGHVS and CDR2 is FQNEAQ. Trimming left V 11 bases short and J 2 bases short, with 16 bases between. The CDR3 here is CASGRTETYEQYF. CDR3 nucleotide sequence: TGTGCCTCCGGGAGGACAGAGACCTACGAGCAGTACTTC.

The gene calls are TRBV18 and TRBJ2-5; no firm D call. Germline assignment: CDR1 KGHSH and CDR2 LQKENI. This CDR3 contains 13 residues. Trimming removed 3 bases at V and 3 bases at J, with 8 bases between. The CDR3 spells CASSPFVEETQYF. The CDR3 bases are TGTGCCAGCTCACCCTTCGTCGAAGAGACCCAGTACTTC.

This chain joins TRBV6-2 or TRBV6-3 and TRBJ2-1, with 10 bases aligning to TRBD2. The CDR3 totals 16 residues. The J segment lost 3 bases and the V segment lost 0 bases, leaving 2 bases of the junction unmatched. The germline gives CDR1 MNHEY, CDR2 SVGEGT. In DNA form, the CDR3 reads TGTGCCAGCAGTTACTCCGGGACTAGCGTCTACAATGAGCAGTTCTTC. Protein: CASSYSGTSVYNEQFF.

V gene TRBV5-1 combines with J gene TRBJ2-1, with 8 positions matching TRBD2. The CDR3 has 15 residues. Per the germline V gene, CDR1 is SGHRS and CDR2 is YFSETQ. V shed 0 bases and J 4 bases; nucleotides not matched to a gene: 3. The CDR3 loop is CASSLDTSGYNEQFF. The CDR3 nucleotides read TGCGCCAGCAGCTTGGATACTAGCGGTTACAATGAGCAGTTCTTC.